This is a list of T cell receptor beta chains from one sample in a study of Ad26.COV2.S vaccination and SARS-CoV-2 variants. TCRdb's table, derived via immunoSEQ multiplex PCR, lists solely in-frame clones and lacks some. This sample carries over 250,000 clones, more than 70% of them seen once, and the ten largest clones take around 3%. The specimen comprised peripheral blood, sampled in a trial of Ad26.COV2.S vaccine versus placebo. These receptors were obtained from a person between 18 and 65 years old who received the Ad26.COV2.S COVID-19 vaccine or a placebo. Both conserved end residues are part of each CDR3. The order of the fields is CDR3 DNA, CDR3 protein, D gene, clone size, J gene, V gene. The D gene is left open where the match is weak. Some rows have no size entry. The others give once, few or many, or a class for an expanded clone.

cdr3_nt: TGTGCCAGCAGCTCCCTCCGGGGCCCTAGGGAGCAGCCCCAGCATTTT
cdr3_aa: CASSSLRGPREQPQHF
d_call: -
clone_size: -
j_call: TRBJ1-5
v_call: TRBV5-6

cdr3_nt: TGTGCCAGTAGTATAGCTACAGGGAGTGGCGAGCAGTACTTC
cdr3_aa: CASSIATGSGEQYF
d_call: -
clone_size: -
j_call: TRBJ2-7
v_call: TRBV19

cdr3_nt: TGTGCCAGCAGCTCTAATCAAGGCGGAGACACCATATATTTT
cdr3_aa: CASSSNQGGDTIYF
d_call: -
clone_size: -
j_call: TRBJ1-3
v_call: TRBV11-1

cdr3_nt: TGTGCCAGCAGCCAAACGAGACAGGGCGATGGCTACACCTTC
cdr3_aa: CASSQTRQGDGYTF
d_call: TRBD1
clone_size: once
j_call: TRBJ1-2
v_call: TRBV11-2

cdr3_nt: TGTGCCTGGAGTGTACTAGCGGCAGGGGGGCCCGGGGAGCTGTTTTTT
cdr3_aa: CAWSVLAAGGPGELFF
d_call: -
clone_size: -
j_call: TRBJ2-2
v_call: TRBV30

cdr3_nt: TGTGCCAGCAGCTTAGACAGCAAAAATGAAAAACTGTTTTTT
cdr3_aa: CASSLDSKNEKLFF
d_call: -
clone_size: -
j_call: TRBJ1-4
v_call: TRBV7-2

cdr3_nt: TGTGCCAGCAGCCCCCCGGGGGGTTCCTACGAGCAGTACTTC
cdr3_aa: CASSPPGGSYEQYF
d_call: TRBD2
clone_size: -
j_call: TRBJ2-7
v_call: TRBV11-2

cdr3_nt: TGTGCCAGCAGTCAACCTCGACAGGGGTGGACTGAAGCTTTCTTT
cdr3_aa: CASSQPRQGWTEAFF
d_call: TRBD1
clone_size: -
j_call: TRBJ1-1
v_call: TRBV27

cdr3_nt: TGTGCCAGCAGCTTGGTGGGGAACCCTGAAGCTTTCTTT
cdr3_aa: CASSLVGNPEAFF
d_call: -
clone_size: -
j_call: TRBJ1-1
v_call: TRBV5-6

cdr3_nt: TGCGCCAGCAGCTTTGACCCCATGGAGCAGTACTTC
cdr3_aa: CASSFDPMEQYF
d_call: -
clone_size: -
j_call: TRBJ2-7
v_call: TRBV5-1

cdr3_nt: TGTGCCACCAGTGACCCAACAGGGGAGTACCCCCTATTAAGTGCGCCCCAGCATTTT
cdr3_aa: CATSDPTGEYPLLSAPQHF
d_call: TRBD1
clone_size: -
j_call: TRBJ1-5
v_call: TRBV24-1

cdr3_nt: TGTGCCAGTAGTTCCCGGGACAGGGGGGACGAGCAGTACTTC
cdr3_aa: CASSSRDRGDEQYF
d_call: TRBD1
clone_size: -
j_call: TRBJ2-7
v_call: TRBV19

cdr3_nt: TGTGCCAGCTCATCGTCAGGCGGTGAAGCTTTCTTT
cdr3_aa: CASSSSGGEAFF
d_call: -
clone_size: -
j_call: TRBJ1-1
v_call: TRBV18